The next 30 T cell receptor beta chains were all read from a single sample in a study of cytomegalovirus exposure and HLA in healthy donors. PCR involved 60 Vbeta and 13 Jbeta primers. Generated by immunoSEQ multiplex PCR, the TCRdb table keeps only in-frame clones and is missing some. This sample carries fewer than 55,000 clones, around 67% of them seen once, and the ten largest clones take about 22%. What was sequenced was PBMCs. The receptors derive from a woman aged 45-59 years in good health and CMV-seropositive.

The J gene is TRBJ2-3, the V gene TRBV7-3, with 8 nucleotides matching TRBD2. Germline V gene lookup returns CDR1 SGHTA and CDR2 FQGTGA. Losses at the gene ends were 5 bases for V and 4 bases for J; bases not matched to a gene: 5. The CDR3 is made up of 14 amino acids. The CDR3 DNA is TGTGCCAGCAGCCATAGCGGGACCCCAGATACGCAGTATTTT. Residues: CASSHSGTPDTQYF.

The chain uses TRBV27 and TRBJ1-2; D may be TRBD1 (5 bases). Germline-derived CDR1 and CDR2 are MNHEY and SMNVEV (reference sequence). CDR3 length: 12 amino acids. V lost 7 bases and J lost 4, with 10 bases in between. The CDR3 loop reads CASTDRPYGYTF. CDR3 DNA: TGTGCCAGCACCGACAGACCCTATGGCTACACCTTC.

This sequence joins TRBV21-1 and TRBJ2-1; TRBD2 is taken as the D call from the table, unchecked against the DNA. TRBV21-1 corresponds to a pseudogene. The CDR3 is made up of 17 amino acids. The CDR3 region is CASSKVPSASSYNEQFF. The CDR3, as DNA: TGTGCCAGCAGCAAAGTCCCATCGGCTAGCTCTTACAATGAGCAGTTCTTC.

The chain has TRBV2 and TRBJ1-6, with TRBD1 matching over 8 bases. Trimming took 8 bases from V and 11 from J; bases not matched to a gene: 5. This CDR3 is 12 amino acids long. Germline V lookup: CDR1 SNHLY, CDR2 FYNNEI. The CDR3 reads CASGDRGPPLHF. The CDR3, as DNA: TGTGCCAGCGGAGACAGGGGCCCACCCCTCCACTTT.

This clone has only a few counts. The chain couples TRBV19 to TRBJ1-5; D might be TRBD1 (5 bases). V lost 5 bases, J lost 4 bases, and 18 bases lay in between. In germline, CDR1 is LNHDA, CDR2 SQIVND (reference sequence). CDR3 length: 16 amino acids. The CDR3 sequence: CASSLILTGSNQPQHF. The DNA of the CDR3 is TGTGCCAGTAGTCTCATCCTAACAGGAAGTAATCAGCCCCAGCATTTT.

The chain uses TRBV9 and TRBJ2-2; 7 nucleotides match TRBD1. J lost 4 bases, V lost 1 base, and 4 bases had no gene match. The germline V gene has CDR1 SGDLS and CDR2 YYNGEE. The CDR3 contains 15 residues. The CDR3 spells CASSVTGDGTGELFF. The CDR3 region has the DNA TGTGCCAGCAGCGTAACAGGGGACGGCACCGGGGAGCTGTTTTTT.

V gene TRBV28 combines with J gene TRBJ1-5; 9 nucleotides align to TRBD1. CDR3 length equals 14 residues. Germline V gene sequence: CDR1 MDHEN, CDR2 SYDVKM. J gave up 7 bases and V 6 bases, and 7 bases lay outside the gene matches. This CDR3 is CASSPGQGRQPQHF. The CDR3 DNA reads as TGTGCCAGCAGCCCGGGACAGGGTCGACAGCCCCAGCATTTT.

The rearrangement links TRBV19 to TRBJ1-6, with a tentative D call TRBD1 (6 bases). V lost 5 bases, J lost 4 bases, and 18 bases lay in between. Germline V lookup: CDR1 LNHDA, CDR2 SQIVND (reference sequence). The CDR3 length is 17 residues. Here the CDR3 reads CASSQPAGAGYNSPLHF. The CDR3 DNA reads TGTGCCAGTAGTCAGCCCGCGGGGGCGGGATATAATTCACCCCTCCACTTT.

The chain uses TRBV9 and TRBJ1-5; 8 bases are shared with TRBD1. Germline V gives CDR1 SGDLS, CDR2 YYNGEE. V lost 4 bases to trimming and J lost 6 bases; unmatched junction nucleotides: 9. There are 15 residues in the CDR3. CDR3 sequence (DNA): TGTGCCAGCAGCCCCGGGACAGGAGGGTTTCAGCCCCAGCATTTT. Protein sequence: CASSPGTGGFQPQHF.

In its sample, this clone was seen once. The chain couples TRBV7-2 to TRBJ1-2; no clear D. The CDR3 covers 15 residues. Per germline, CDR1 SGHTA and CDR2 FQGNSA. The V end was cut by 2 bases, the J end by 0 bases, with 10 bases between. CDR3: CASSLWADPNYGYTF. CDR3 in DNA: TGTGCCAGCAGCTTATGGGCAGACCCTAACTATGGCTACACCTTC.

V and J are TRBV7-8 and TRBJ2-7, with D unresolved. V lost 5 bases and J 1 base, leaving 12 bases between the germline ends. The CDR3 loop spans 14 amino acids. CDR1 SGHVS and CDR2 FQNEAQ come from the germline V gene. CDR3 bases: TGTGCCAGCAGCGAGTGGGTGACTTCCTACGAGCAGTACTTC. Protein: CASSEWVTSYEQYF.

V and J are TRBV28 and TRBJ2-7, with 13 bases lining up with TRBD2. Per germline, CDR1 MDHEN and CDR2 SYDVKM. The CDR3 runs 14 residues. V dropped 6 bases and J dropped 3; count of bases not matched to a gene: 2. The CDR3 sequence: CASRGLAGVYEQYF. The CDR3 DNA reads TGTGCCAGCAGAGGACTAGCGGGGGTCTACGAGCAGTACTTC.

This clone was counted a few times. The chain links TRBV7-9 to TRBJ2-4, with 7 bases identical to TRBD2. CDR1 is SEHNR and CDR2 is FQNEAQ in the germline V gene (reference sequence). The CDR3 runs 16 residues. V lost 5 bases to trimming and J lost 0 bases; unmatched junction nucleotides: 7. The CDR3 nucleotides read TGTGCCAGCAGCCCGGGGGGAAACATAGCCAAAAACATTCAGTACTTC. It codes for CASSPGGNIAKNIQYF.

This chain links TRBV15 with TRBJ1-5; D call uncertain. The V end lost 0 bases, the J end lost 3 bases, and 6 bases lay between the germline ends. Germline loops: CDR1 LNHNV, CDR2 YYDKDF (reference sequence). This CDR3 has 14 residues. The CDR3 bases are TGTGCCACCAGCAGAGACAGTGCCAATCAGCCCCAGCATTTT. Protein: CATSRDSANQPQHF. Variable domain in full (rest from reference TRBV15 and TRBJ1-5): DAMVIQNPRYQVTQFGKPVTLSCSQTLNHNVMYWYQQKSSQAPKLLFHYYDKDFNNEADTPDNFQSRRPNTSFCFLDIRSPGLGDTAMYLCATSRDSANQPQHFGDGTRLSIL.

V usage is TRBV19 and J usage is TRBJ2-2; D possibly corresponds to TRBD2 (5 bases). V was clipped by 6 bases and J by 4 bases, with 12 bases between them. CDR3 length: 14 residues. Looked up from germline, CDR1 is LNHDA and CDR2 is SQIVND (reference sequence). DNA for the CDR3: TGTGCCAGTAGCCATCCAGGAGGCACCGGGGAGCTGTTTTTT. Protein: CASSHPGGTGELFF.

The chain uses TRBV7-6 and TRBJ2-2, with D uncertain. Germline V gene lookup returns CDR1 SGHVS and CDR2 FNYEAQ. Deletions cut 5 bases from V and 1 base from J, with 17 bases between. This CDR3 has 17 amino acids. DNA for the CDR3: TGTGCCAGCAGCGTAGGTTGGTCAGGTCTGAACACCGGGGAGCTGTTTTTT. Protein product: CASSVGWSGLNTGELFF. The full variable domain, rest sourced from reference TRBV7-6 and TRBJ2-2, is GAGVSQSPRYKVTKRGQDVALRCDPISGHVSLYWYRQALGQGPEFLTYFNYEAQQDKSGLPNDRFSAERPEGSISTLTIQRTEQRDSAMYRCASSVGWSGLNTGELFFGEGSRLTVL.

This clone was counted a single time. The chain employs TRBV9 and TRBJ2-1, with 12 nucleotides matching TRBD2. The CDR3 is 19 residues long. With 0 bases clipped from V and 7 bases from J, the junction kept 14 bases outside the gene matches. The germline gives CDR1 SGDLS, CDR2 YYNGEE. The CDR3 is CASSVGPQASGGAGNEQFF. For the CDR3, the DNA is TGTGCCAGCAGCGTAGGGCCCCAGGCTAGCGGGGGGGCGGGGAATGAGCAGTTCTTC.

This chain links TRBV2 with TRBJ1-4; D is possibly TRBD1 (5 bases). The length of the CDR3 is 13 residues. Germline CDR1 SNHLY, CDR2 FYNNEI. Deletions cut 1 base from V and 7 bases from J, with 7 bases between. The CDR3 spells CASSEGGIEKLFF. CDR3 nucleotide sequence: TGTGCCAGCAGTGAAGGGGGCATTGAAAAACTGTTTTTT. Based on the CDR3 plus reference TRBV2 and TRBJ1-4, the full variable domain is EPEVTQTPSHQVTQMGQEVILRCVPISNHLYFYWYRQILGQKVEFLVSFYNNEISEKSEIFDDQFSVERPDGSNFTLKIRSTKLEDSAMYFCASSEGGIEKLFFGSGTQLSVL.

This clone has a single count. The J gene is TRBJ2-7, the V gene TRBV19; 7 nucleotides match TRBD1. The J segment lost 1 base and the V segment lost 9 bases, leaving 6 bases of the junction unmatched. The length of the CDR3 is 13 residues. CDR1 LNHDA and CDR2 SQIVND come from the germline V gene (reference sequence). CDR3 region: CASCPGGSYEQYF. CDR3 in DNA: TGTGCCAGCTGTCCAGGGGGATCCTACGAGCAGTACTTC.

In this sample, this clone turned up once. V usage is TRBV11-2 and J usage is TRBJ1-4; 11 bases map to TRBD1. Per germline, CDR1 SGHAT and CDR2 FQNNGV. The CDR3 contains 15 residues. V lost 5 bases and J lost 7; bases outside the gene matches: 6. The CDR3 reads CASSLLGTGGEKLFF. CDR3 nucleotide sequence: TGTGCCAGCAGCCTTCTGGGGACAGGGGGTGAAAAACTGTTTTTT. The complete variable domain, with remaining parts taken from reference TRBV11-2 and TRBJ1-4, reads EAGVAQSPRYKIIEKRQSVAFWCNPISGHATLYWYQQILGQGPKLLIQFQNNGVVDDSQLPKDRFSAERLKGVDSTLKIQPAKLEDSAVYLCASSLLGTGGEKLFFGSGTQLSVL.

V gene TRBV28 combines with J gene TRBJ2-7, with D perhaps TRBD1 (6 bases). Trimming shortened V by 6 bases and J by 7 bases, and 13 bases separated the two germline ends. CDR3 size: 12 residues. Per germline, CDR1 MDHEN and CDR2 SYDVKM. Written as DNA, the CDR3 is TGTGCCAGCAGCCTGGACAGTTGGGAGCAGTACTTC. It yields the protein CASSLDSWEQYF.

This clone came up a few times. The chain uses TRBV6-1 and TRBJ1-2; 8 bases line up with TRBD1. The germline V gene encodes CDR1 MNHNS and CDR2 SASEGT. The V segment lost 6 bases and the J segment 6 bases; nucleotides outside the gene matches: 9. The CDR3 spans 14 residues. CDR3 bases: TGTGCCAGCAGGGAACAGGGGGTTGTAAATGGCTACACCTTC. Its protein is CASREQGVVNGYTF.

CDR3 bases: TGTGCCAGCACCCCCCGGGAGGGACGAGCCGGGGAGCTGTTTTTT. Its translation: CASTPREGRAGELFF. The V gene is TRBV2, the J gene TRBJ2-2; 8 bases are a match to TRBD2. The CDR3 has 15 residues. Germline V lookup: CDR1 SNHLY, CDR2 FYNNEI. Germline trimming cut 7 bases from V and 6 bases from J; bases unmatched to any gene: 10.

This chain joins TRBV2 and TRBJ2-2; 7 bases agree with TRBD2. Unmatched junction bases numbered 3, after V lost 7 bases and J lost 1 base. The germline V gene encodes CDR1 SNHLY and CDR2 FYNNEI. There are 14 residues in the CDR3. In DNA form, the CDR3 reads TGTGCCAGCAACGCGGGGGTGAACACCGGGGAGCTGTTTTTT. This encodes CASNAGVNTGELFF. Using reference TRBV2 and TRBJ2-2 for the parts outside the CDR3, the full variable domain is EPEVTQTPSHQVTQMGQEVILRCVPISNHLYFYWYRQILGQKVEFLVSFYNNEISEKSEIFDDQFSVERPDGSNFTLKIRSTKLEDSAMYFCASNAGVNTGELFFGEGSRLTVL.

This chain joins TRBV7-5 and TRBJ2-3; TRBD2, the D gene given by the table, was not confirmed from the DNA. TRBV7-5 is a known pseudogene. CDR3 length: 16 residues. Here the CDR3 reads CVRSLNERGGPDTQYF. Here the CDR3 DNA reads TGTGTCAGAAGCTTAAATGAGCGGGGGGGCCCAGATACGCAGTATTTT.

The V and J genes are TRBV21-1 and TRBJ2-1; the table names TRBD1, a call not compared with the DNA. TRBV21-1 is noted as a pseudogene. The CDR3 is 14 residues long. The DNA for the CDR3 is TGTGCCAGAAGCGGGCAGGGCTCCTACAATGAGCAGTTCTTC. Translation gives CARSGQGSYNEQFF.

The chain is built from TRBV6-6 and TRBJ1-4; D is uncertain. The V and J ends lost 4 bases and 4 bases respectively, with 10 bases between them. In germline, CDR1 is MNHNY, CDR2 SVGAGI (reference sequence). The CDR3 length is 14 residues. The CDR3 sequence: CASSWAGYNEKLFF. For the CDR3, the DNA is TGTGCCAGCAGTTGGGCTGGGTATAATGAAAAACTGTTTTTT.

The V and J genes are TRBV6-6 and TRBJ2-3; 7 nucleotides match TRBD2. Germline CDR1 and CDR2: MNHNY and SVGAGI (reference sequence). The J segment lost 3 bases and the V segment lost 0 bases, leaving 6 bases of the junction unmatched. This CDR3 has 16 residues. This CDR3 reads CASSYSIGGGTDTQYF. CDR3 nucleotides: TGTGCCAGCAGTTACTCGATCGGCGGGGGAACAGATACGCAGTATTTT.

V usage is TRBV30 and J usage is TRBJ1-1; the D gene is possibly TRBD1 (5 bases). V was shortened by 3 bases and J by 3 bases, with 20 bases between the two germline ends. This CDR3 is built from 16 residues. Germline CDR1 and CDR2: GTSNPN and SVGIG (reference sequence). CDR3 DNA: TGTGCCTGGAGAGTGGGTAGGGGCGGTAATTACACTGAAGCTTTCTTT. This gives the protein CAWRVGRGGNYTEAFF.

The chain combines TRBV7-2 with TRBJ1-2, with a possible D match to TRBD1 (6 bases). Trimming left V 3 bases short and J 0 bases short, with 11 bases between. Germline assignment: CDR1 SGHTA and CDR2 FQGNSA. The CDR3 is 15 amino acids. DNA for the CDR3: TGTGCCAGCAGCTTCGACAGGAGAGCTAACTATGGCTACACCTTC. Amino acid sequence: CASSFDRRANYGYTF.